This T cell receptor (beta chain) was captured by sequencing in a study of T cell repertoires in cytomegalovirus infection. The V and J ends lost 5 bases and 5 bases respectively, with 16 bases between them. The germline CDR1 and CDR2 sequences are LNHNV and YYDKDF (reference sequence). The length of the CDR3 is 15 residues. TCRdb itself ran the reads through MiXCR, one entry per CDR3 protein. The data hold about 89,000 distinct CDR3 sequences, with 25% to 30% observed a single time. On this clonotype: Antigen unknown.

This chain links TRBV15 with TRBJ2-1, with D perhaps matching TRBD1 (5 bases). The starting material was CD8+ T cells from cultured PBMCs, obtained from culture after CMV antigen stimulation. This clonotype was obtained from a human donor in good health (CMV status not recorded). Some clones in this sample may be carry-over from other donors' samples. The CDR3 loop reads CATSVGVVRDNEQFF. The CDR3 region has the DNA TGTGCCACCAGCGTTGGGGTGGTCAGGGACAATGAGCAGTTCTTC.